This entry lists 2 T cell receptor beta chains sequenced from one sample in a study of blood T cell repertoires in COVID-19. TCRdb's table, derived via immunoSEQ multiplex PCR, lists solely in-frame clones and lacks some. The sample records about 160,000 clones, roughly 84% being singletons. The sequenced sample consisted of peripheral blood. The receptors derive from a woman aged 50 to 65 with COVID-19, enrolled during active disease.

The sample holds a few counts of this clone. The chain combines TRBV10-3 with TRBJ2-2; tentatively, D is TRBD1 (5 bases). V lost 2 bases and J lost 1, with 5 bases in between. This CDR3 is built from 14 residues. The germline V gene has CDR1 ENHRY and CDR2 SYGVKD. The CDR3 coding sequence is TGTGCCATCAGTGAGGGACAGAACACCGGGGAGCTGTTTTTT. As protein: CAISEGQNTGELFF.

The rearrangement links TRBV5-1 to TRBJ1-5, with a weak D call TRBD1 (5 bases). In germline, CDR1 is SGHRS, CDR2 YFSETQ. This CDR3 has 16 residues. Deletions cut 4 bases from V and 3 bases from J, with 17 bases between. This CDR3 reads CASSPTGGEINQPQHF. CDR3 coding DNA: TGCGCCAGCAGCCCCACGGGGGGGGAGATCAATCAGCCCCAGCATTTT.